These T cell receptor beta chains were read from a single sample in a study of shared clonotypes between healthy human individuals. Clones were read by immunoSEQ multiplex PCR, and TCRdb kept only the in-frame ones, dropping some. The table has over 800,000 clones, more than 85% seen once; the top ten hold more than 20%. The sample comprised naive CD8+ T cells sorted from blood. These receptor sequences come from a man aged 30-40 years in good health. Each CDR3 is given with its conserved first and last residue. A D gene is named only where the DNA matches it firmly. A row's size may be missing; if present it is once, few, many or a size class.

d_gene	len	v_gene	j_gene	abundance	CDR3aa	CDR3nt
-	15	TRBV7-3	TRBJ2-3	-	CASSLIFSSTDTQYF	TGTGCCAGCAGCTTAATCTTCTCTAGCACAGATACGCAGTATTTT
-	16	TRBV7-3	TRBJ2-2	-	CASSSGTPVATGELFF	TGTGCCAGCAGTTCCGGGACACCCGTCGCCACCGGGGAGCTGTTTTTT
-	17	TRBV7-6	TRBJ1-2	-	CASSLSFGRTARYGYTF	TGTGCCAGCAGCTTATCGTTTGGAAGGACCGCTAGATATGGCTACACCTTC
-	18	TRBV28	TRBJ2-4	-	CASSFPTERGLNKNIQYF	TGTGCCAGCAGTTTCCCTACGGAGAGGGGATTGAACAAAAACATTCAGTACTTC
TRBD1	15	TRBV4-1	TRBJ2-1	-	CASSQGTGAANEQFF	TGCGCCAGCAGCCAAGGGACAGGGGCTGCCAATGAGCAGTTCTTC
-	14	TRBV19	TRBJ2-7	-	CASSIYGEAYEQYF	TGTGCCAGTAGTATTTATGGGGAAGCCTACGAGCAGTACTTC
-	12	TRBV27	TRBJ2-7	-	CASTDRYYEQYF	TGTGCCAGCACAGACCGGTACTACGAGCAGTACTTC
-	14	TRBV6-5	TRBJ1-4	-	CASSLGPLGRKLFF	TGTGCCAGCAGTTTGGGACCCTTAGGCAGAAAACTGTTTTTT
-	16	TRBV5-1	TRBJ1-1	-	CASSSGRRGTPTEAFF	TGCGCCAGCAGCTCAGGACGGAGGGGGACTCCCACTGAAGCTTTCTTT
-	11	TRBV18	TRBJ2-1	-	CANSYDNEQFF	TGTGCCAACTCTTATGACAATGAGCAGTTCTTC
TRBD2	15	TRBV11-2	TRBJ2-7	-	CASSLVAGGGYEQYF	TGTGCCAGCAGCTTAGTGGCGGGAGGGGGCTACGAGCAGTACTTC
TRBD2	14	TRBV9	TRBJ2-5	-	CASSVSGRGETQYF	TGTGCCAGCAGCGTTAGCGGGAGGGGAGAGACCCAGTACTTC
TRBD1	15	TRBV18	TRBJ2-2	-	CASSPRDRPAGELFF	TGTGCCAGCTCACCACGGGACAGGCCGGCCGGGGAGCTGTTTTTT
TRBD1	14	TRBV19	TRBJ2-7	once	CASSKTGTGSEQYF	TGTGCCAGTAGTAAAACCGGGACAGGCTCCGAGCAGTACTTC
TRBD2	20	TRBV27	TRBJ2-7	-	CASRIDPLTSGSGRSYEQYF	TGTGCCAGCAGAATAGACCCCCTGACTAGCGGGAGCGGTCGGTCCTACGAGCAGTACTTC
TRBD1	13	TRBV29-1	TRBJ2-3	-	CSVGQGRTDTQYF	TGCAGCGTCGGACAGGGTAGAACAGATACGCAGTATTTT
-	14	TRBV27	TRBJ2-1	-	CASSIVVAHNEQFF	TGTGCCAGCAGCATAGTGGTAGCCCACAATGAGCAGTTCTTC
-	13	TRBV5-4	TRBJ1-1	-	CASSWRGETEAFF	TGTGCCAGCAGCTGGCGGGGGGAGACTGAAGCTTTCTTT
-	17	TRBV7-9	TRBJ2-6	-	CASSSPGSTIQANVLTF	TGTGCCAGCAGCTCACCCGGCTCGACGATCCAGGCCAACGTCCTGACTTTC
TRBD1	13	TRBV4-1	TRBJ1-2	-	CASSPRDSYGYTF	TGCGCCAGCAGCCCCCGGGACAGCTATGGCTACACCTTC
-	16	TRBV7-6	TRBJ2-7	-	CASSLGQGYGVREQYF	TGTGCCAGCAGCTTAGGGCAGGGGTATGGGGTACGCGAGCAGTACTTC
TRBD1	15	TRBV11-3	TRBJ2-2	-	CASSSRDSNTGELFF	TGTGCCAGCAGCTCCCGGGACAGCAACACCGGGGAGCTGTTTTTT
-	15	TRBV5-6	TRBJ1-1	-	CASSPGPGSYTEAFF	TGTGCCAGCAGCCCGGGACCGGGTTCGTACACTGAAGCTTTCTTT
-	14	TRBV9	TRBJ2-3	-	CASSVDGVTDTQYF	TGTGCCAGCAGCGTAGACGGGGTCACAGATACGCAGTATTTT
-	15	TRBV6-5	TRBJ1-1	-	CASSIDRIMNTEAFF	TGTGCCAGCAGTATCGACAGGATCATGAACACTGAAGCTTTCTTT
-	13	TRBV7-6	TRBJ2-7	-	CASSLGASYEQYF	TGTGCCAGCAGCTTAGGGGCCTCCTACGAGCAGTACTTC
-	13	TRBV6-1	TRBJ1-1	-	CASSGAMNTEAFF	TGTGCCAGCAGTGGTGCCATGAACACTGAAGCTTTCTTT
TRBD2	15	TRBV30	TRBJ2-5	-	CAWRSGVGPGETQYF	TGTGCCTGGAGAAGCGGGGTTGGGCCGGGGGAGACCCAGTACTTC
-	12	TRBV28	TRBJ2-7	-	CGIRRDSYEQYF	TGTGGGATAAGGCGGGACTCCTACGAGCAGTACTTC
-	16	TRBV19	TRBJ2-7	-	CASSPSRDPLYYEQYF	TGTGCCAGTAGTCCAAGCAGGGACCCGCTTTACTACGAGCAGTACTTC
TRBD2	13	TRBV11-2	TRBJ2-1	-	CATSGLVLNEQFF	TGTGCCACCTCCGGACTAGTACTCAATGAGCAGTTCTTC
-	16	TRBV7-2	TRBJ2-7	-	CASSFVGASVANEQYF	TGTGCCAGCAGCTTCGTTGGGGCTAGCGTCGCCAACGAGCAGTACTTC
-	14	TRBV2	TRBJ1-1	-	CASSLNKGGTEAFF	TGTGCCAGCAGTCTCAACAAGGGAGGCACTGAAGCTTTCTTT
-	14	TRBV27	TRBJ2-1	-	CASSLSKRYGEQFF	TGTGCCAGCAGTTTATCGAAGAGGTACGGGGAGCAGTTCTTC
-	14	TRBV5-6	TRBJ1-5	-	CASSLTGSGQPQHF	TGTGCCAGCAGCTTAACAGGGTCCGGGCAGCCCCAGCATTTT
-	14	TRBV7-6	TRBJ2-7	-	CASSLEAVAYEQYF	TGTGCCAGCAGCTTAGAGGCGGTAGCCTACGAGCAGTACTTC
-	12	TRBV25-1	TRBJ1-4	-	CASSEWNEKLFF	TGTGCCAGCAGTGAGTGGAATGAAAAACTGTTTTTT
TRBD1	14	TRBV14	TRBJ1-2	-	CASSTGGGPYGYTF	TGTGCCAGCAGTACAGGGGGAGGGCCTTATGGCTACACCTTC
TRBD2	15	TRBV7-6	TRBJ2-7	-	CASSFTLAGGNEQYF	TGTGCCAGCAGCTTTACACTAGCGGGAGGTAACGAGCAGTACTTC
TRBD1	14	TRBV5-6	TRBJ2-1	few	CASSLGQGADEQFF	TGTGCCAGCAGCTTGGGCCAGGGGGCGGATGAGCAGTTCTTC
TRBD1	14	TRBV9	TRBJ1-5	-	CASSQGGFGQPQHF	TGTGCCAGCAGCCAGGGGGGTTTTGGTCAGCCCCAGCATTTT
TRBD1	17	TRBV5-1	TRBJ2-7	-	CASSLGYSATGVYEQYF	TGCGCCAGCAGCTTGGGCTATAGTGCGACAGGGGTATACGAGCAGTACTTC
-	15	TRBV5-8	TRBJ1-1	-	CASSARTGLDTEAFF	TGTGCCAGCAGCGCCCGTACGGGGTTAGATACTGAAGCTTTCTTT
-	15	TRBV27	TRBJ2-7	-	CASSFSLESSYEQYF	TGTGCCAGCAGTTTTTCATTGGAGTCCTCCTACGAGCAGTACTTC
-	15	TRBV25-1	TRBJ2-1	-	CASSEWEGAFNEQFF	TGTGCCAGCAGTGAATGGGAGGGGGCATTCAATGAGCAGTTCTTC